The entry below gives a single T cell receptor beta chain sequence along with its context. Its antigen remains unidentified. The data belong to a study of blood T cells in healthy people across ages. Study findings and constraints: Per million T cells, TCR beta diversity dropped about linearly as age rose.

The use of a sample-barcoded 5' primer and a J-beta primer mix characterized a second PCR of about 7 to 12 cycles. TCRdb re-derived calls from the 5' RACE reads in MiXCR, one entry per CDR3 protein. The sample records hundreds of thousands of distinct CDR3 sequences, around 21% being singletons. The CDR3 extends over 14 amino acids. Trimming removed 3 bases at V and 0 bases at J, with 8 bases between. Looked up from germline, CDR1 is LGHNA and CDR2 is YNFKEQ. J is TRBJ1-1 and V is TRBV4-2; D not resolved. The receptor's source is a man between 65 and 79 years old in good health. Sample: blood. In DNA, the CDR3 is TGTGCCAGCAGCCAGACAACCATGAACACTGAAGCTTTCTTT. It yields the protein CASSQTTMNTEAFF.